The subject of this entry is one T cell receptor (beta chain). Its antigen is undetermined. The study ran its PCR with 60 Vbeta and 13 Jbeta primers. The method was immunoSEQ multiplex PCR; TCRdb's version includes in-frame clones alone and lacks a portion of them. Here the sample spans 150,000 or so clones, more than 60% being singletons. The data are from a study of cytomegalovirus exposure and HLA in healthy donors. Study results and caveats: Across donors, most TCRs were seen rarely, yet some public ones were widespread. Later findings reportedly placed an Asian-associated ancestry cluster below the approximately 670-donor mean for N-insertions.

Germline assignment: CDR1 LNHDA and CDR2 SQIVND (reference sequence). Trimming left V 2 bases short and J 2 bases short, with 7 bases between. The CDR3 loop spans 14 amino acids. Sequenced sample: PBMCs. The TCR originated in a woman aged 40 to 50 in good health and CMV-seropositive. The V call is TRBV19, the J call TRBJ2-1; D remains unclear. The CDR3 sequence: CASSISTAYNEQFF. The CDR3 bases are TGTGCCAGTAGTATAAGCACAGCCTACAATGAGCAGTTCTTC.